This TCR beta chain was sequenced for a study of a mutant IDH1 vaccine in newly diagnosed glioma. The wider study: Patients began vaccination 4-6 weeks after radiotherapy alone, or with temozolomide cycles. Treated patients showed a male proportion of around 62%, a female proportion of about 40%, and a mean age of about 41 years. Findings and limits, study-wide: With respect to changes in top peripheral T cell clonotypes, pseudoprogression seemed unrelated.

As for this clone: As yet, its antigen is unknown.

This CDR3 contains 15 residues. CDR1 and CDR2 from the germline V gene are SGHVS and FQNEAQ. Losses at the gene ends were 5 bases for V and 0 bases for J; bases not matched to a gene: 5. Data came from immunoSEQ multiplex PCR; TCRdb stores just in-frame clones and leaves some out. Of more than 50,000 clones listed, 80% were seen once; the top ten hold more than 5.5%. The sample's time point: week 11, during vaccination. All doses held 300 ug of mutant IDH1 20-mer peptide, with topical imiquimod. V gene TRBV7-8 combines with J gene TRBJ1-1; 8 bases are shared with TRBD1. This receptor was identified in a man aged 45 to 65 with glioma. The input for sequencing was PBMCs, taken from a glioma patient whose treatment included an IDH1 peptide vaccine. The CDR3 nucleotides are TGTGCCAGCAGCCCTCGGACAGGGTTGAACACTGAAGCTTTCTTT. As protein: CASSPRTGLNTEAFF. Full variable domain (rest looked up from reference TRBV7-8 and TRBJ1-1): GAGVSQSPRYKVAKRGQDVALRCDPISGHVSLFWYQQALGQGPEFLTYFQNEAQLDKSGLPSDRFFAERPEGSVSTLKIQRTQQEDSAVYLCASSPRTGLNTEAFFGQGTRLTVV.